What follows are 26 T cell receptor beta chains derived from one specimen sequenced in a study of shared clonotypes between healthy human individuals. Repertoires were generated with immunoSEQ multiplex PCR, while TCRdb's copy carries only in-frame clones and drops some. The sample holds around 330,000 clones, about 74% seen once. Sequences were obtained from memory CD4+ T cells sorted from blood. Subset of the sample: CD45RA-negative fraction. The receptors were sampled from a man aged 25-45 years in good health.

The rearrangement links TRBV2 to TRBJ2-7; TRBD2 aligns across 8 bases. The germline CDR1 and CDR2 sequences are SNHLY and FYNNEI. V was pared by 8 bases and J by 3 bases, with 9 bases of the junction left unmatched. The CDR3 consists of 14 residues. CDR3 sequence (DNA): TGTGCCAGCGTATCATTACGGGGGGGCTACGAGCAGTACTTC. Translation: CASVSLRGGYEQYF.

This clone was picked up one time. The chain combines TRBV19 with TRBJ1-1; D is perhaps TRBD1 (5 bases). In germline, CDR1 is LNHDA, CDR2 SQIVND (reference sequence). V lost 9 bases to trimming and J lost 4 bases, with 21 bases between them. This CDR3 spans 15 amino acids. The CDR3 nucleotides read TGTGCCAGCCGCATAGTTGGTCGGACAACCACTGAAGCTTTCTTT. Translated, it gives CASRIVGRTTTEAFF.

The chain recombines TRBV5-4 with TRBJ2-1, with D tentatively TRBD2 (6 bases). V shed 0 bases and J shed 6 bases, with 13 bases lying between them. The CDR3 runs 15 residues. Germline-derived CDR1 and CDR2 are SGHNT and YYREEE (reference sequence). CDR3 residues: CASSLAGDNGNEQFF. The CDR3 coding sequence is TGTGCCAGCAGCTTGGCGGGAGATAACGGCAATGAGCAGTTCTTC.

This CDR3 is CSATSGFWDTQYF. CDR3 sequence (DNA): TGCAGCGCGACTAGCGGCTTTTGGGATACGCAGTATTTT. The genes are TRBV29-1 and TRBJ2-3; 9 nucleotides match TRBD2. V lost 7 bases to trimming and J lost 6 bases; unmatched junction nucleotides: 8. The CDR3 is 13 amino acids. From germline, CDR1 is SQVTM and CDR2 ANQGSEA.

V is TRBV27 and J is TRBJ2-7; 11 nucleotides agree with TRBD2. Germline V gene sequence: CDR1 MNHEY, CDR2 SMNVEV (reference sequence). With 3 bases clipped from V and 1 base from J, the junction kept 2 bases outside the gene matches. CDR3 size: 15 residues. Here the CDR3 reads CASSFLAGGSYEQYF. The CDR3 region has the DNA TGTGCCAGCAGTTTTCTAGCGGGAGGTTCCTACGAGCAGTACTTC.

The chain links TRBV29-1 to TRBJ2-1; the match to TRBD2 covers 13 bases. V shed 5 bases and J 10 bases; nucleotides not matched to a gene: 11. The CDR3 is 15 amino acids. CDR1 is SQVTM and CDR2 is ANQGSEA in the germline V gene. CDR3 region: CSVTSGRALGREQFF. CDR3 DNA: TGCAGCGTTACTAGCGGGAGGGCCCTTGGGAGGGAGCAGTTCTTC.

This chain uses TRBV9 with TRBJ2-7; 9 nucleotides line up with TRBD1. V lost 3 bases, J lost 6 bases, and 7 bases stayed unmatched. Per germline, CDR1 SGDLS and CDR2 YYNGEE. This CDR3 is 14 amino acids long. This CDR3 reads CASSAGTGSSEQYF. In DNA, the CDR3 is TGTGCCAGCAGCGCCGGGACAGGGTCATCCGAGCAGTACTTC.

This chain uses TRBV2 with TRBJ2-1; perhaps TRBD1 as D (5 bases). Trimming stripped 9 bases from V and 2 bases from J, with 14 bases between. Germline CDR1 reads SNHLY; CDR2 reads FYNNEI. The CDR3 covers 14 residues. CDR3 loop: CASRRGGAYNEQFF. The CDR3 nucleotides read TGTGCCAGTCGAAGGGGTGGGGCCTACAATGAGCAGTTCTTC.

In its sample, this clone was seen a few times. The rearrangement joins TRBV5-1 to TRBJ2-7; 11 nucleotides line up with TRBD2. The germline gives CDR1 SGHRS, CDR2 YFSETQ. Trimming at V came to 1 base and at J to 2 bases, leaving 8 bases not matched to a gene. The CDR3 runs 17 residues. CDR3 sequence (DNA): TGCGCCAGCAGCTTGAGTATAGCGGGAGGGTCCCCCTACGAGCAGTACTTC. Amino acids: CASSLSIAGGSPYEQYF.

The J gene is TRBJ2-5, the V gene TRBV30; no clear D gene. CDR1 is GTSNPN, CDR2 SVGIG, per germline (reference sequence). V was clipped by 5 bases and J by 1 base, with 8 bases between them. The CDR3 runs to 12 residues. Written as DNA, the CDR3 is TGTGCCTGGGCGACACCCCAAGAGACCCAGTACTTC. Amino acids: CAWATPQETQYF.

The rearrangement joins TRBV10-3 to TRBJ2-5, with a tentative D call TRBD2 (6 bases). Germline V gives CDR1 ENHRY, CDR2 SYGVKD. The V and J ends lost 0 bases and 2 bases respectively, with 13 bases between them. This CDR3 region has 16 residues. CDR3 in DNA: TGTGCCATCAGTGAGTCGAAGGGAGGACCGCAAGAGACCCAGTACTTC. Residues: CAISESKGGPQETQYF.

This clone has a single count. The gene calls are TRBV6-6 and TRBJ2-1; D might be TRBD1 or TRBD2, each matching 6 bases. This CDR3 is built from 13 residues. Trimming stripped 4 bases from V and 9 bases from J, with 13 bases between. In germline, CDR1 is MNHNY, CDR2 SVGAGI (reference sequence). CDR3 protein: CASSFNTGAEQFF. In nucleotides, the CDR3 is TGTGCCAGCAGTTTTAACACGGGGGCTGAGCAGTTCTTC.

This clone was observed many times. The V call is TRBV7-9, the J call TRBJ2-1, with D perhaps matching TRBD2 (5 bases). Looked up from germline, CDR1 is SEHNR and CDR2 is FQNEAQ (reference sequence). This CDR3 comprises 14 residues. The V end lost 1 base, the J end lost 5 bases, and 9 bases lay between the germline ends. The CDR3 here is CASSLGLRDNEQFF. Written as DNA, the CDR3 is TGTGCCAGCAGCTTAGGTCTGCGGGACAATGAGCAGTTCTTC.

This chain links TRBV30 with TRBJ2-3, with TRBD2 matching over 11 bases. The V gene's germline CDR1 is GTSNPN and CDR2 SVGIG (reference sequence). The length of the CDR3 is 13 residues. Trimming cost V 7 bases and J 5 bases; bases outside gene matches: 5. CDR3 in amino acids: CAFSGRARDTQYF. CDR3 in DNA: TGTGCCTTTAGCGGGAGGGCCAGAGATACGCAGTATTTT.

The chain recombines TRBV11-2 with TRBJ2-1; D is uncertain. Germline loops: CDR1 SGHAT, CDR2 FQNNGV. Trimming removed 0 bases from V and 0 bases from J, with 9 bases in between. There are 16 residues in the CDR3. CDR3 nucleotides: TGTGCCAGCAGCTTAGATTTCTGGAGCTCCTACAATGAGCAGTTCTTC. It translates to CASSLDFWSSYNEQFF.

The chain carries TRBV14 and TRBJ2-1, with 7 positions matching TRBD1. The junction had 16 bases not matched to a gene; V was cut back by 4 bases and J by 4 bases. Germline CDR1 SGHDN, CDR2 FVKESK. The CDR3 runs 18 residues. The CDR3 protein is CASSPHPTGFGFYNEQFF. CDR3 nucleotide sequence: TGTGCCAGCAGCCCCCACCCGACAGGGTTCGGCTTTTACAATGAGCAGTTCTTC.

The CDR3 DNA is TGTGCCAGCAGTCGACAGGGCGGGGGGGATACGCAGTATTTT. Its translation is CASSRQGGGDTQYF. The V gene is TRBV28, the J gene TRBJ2-3, with D possibly TRBD2 on 8 matching bases. V was clipped by 5 bases and J by 6 bases, with 15 bases between them. Germline values: CDR1 MDHEN, CDR2 SYDVKM. The CDR3 loop spans 14 amino acids.

This clone appeared once. The J gene is TRBJ2-7, the V gene TRBV15; 7 bases agree with TRBD2. Trimming removed 0 bases from V and 7 bases from J; junction bases left unmatched: 6. In germline, CDR1 is LNHNV, CDR2 YYDKDF (reference sequence). The CDR3 has 14 residues. CDR3 region: CATSREGGSVEQYF. In DNA, the CDR3 is TGTGCCACCAGCAGAGAGGGGGGGAGCGTTGAGCAGTACTTC.

The chain employs TRBV19 and TRBJ2-2, with TRBD2 identical over 14 bases. The ends lost 4 bases at V and 6 bases at J; junction bases unmatched: 7. The CDR3 covers 17 residues. CDR1 and CDR2 (germline): LNHDA, SQIVND (reference sequence). In DNA form, the CDR3 reads TGTGCCAGTAGTACACCGGGACTAGCGGGAGTCGCCGGGGAGCTGTTTTTT. Protein product: CASSTPGLAGVAGELFF.

The chain combines TRBV6-1 with TRBJ2-3; 7 nucleotides match TRBD1. Per germline, CDR1 MNHNS and CDR2 SASEGT. The length of the CDR3 is 15 residues. The J segment lost 3 bases and the V segment lost 1 base, leaving 4 bases of the junction unmatched. In nucleotides, the CDR3 is TGTGCCAGCAGTGAAGAGGGGGCAAGGACAGATACGCAGTATTTT. Its translation: CASSEEGARTDTQYF.

This clone was counted once. This specimen includes other DNA sequences encoding the same CDR3. The gene calls are TRBV5-6 and TRBJ1-1; D not certain. The V gene's germline CDR1 is SGHDT and CDR2 YYEEEE. V was pared by 2 bases and J by 1 base, with 6 bases between. This CDR3 contains 13 residues. The CDR3 protein is CASSFGGNTEAFF. The CDR3 DNA reads TGTGCCAGCAGCTTCGGTGGGAACACTGAAGCTTTCTTT.

This chain connects TRBV30 to TRBJ1-2; D may be TRBD1 (5 bases). Trimming shortened V by 2 bases and J by 6 bases, and 16 bases separated the two germline ends. The CDR3 totals 14 residues. CDR1 is GTSNPN, CDR2 SVGIG, per germline (reference sequence). CDR3 protein: CAWSPRGVLNGYTF. CDR3 DNA sequence: TGTGCCTGGAGTCCCCGAGGGGTTTTGAATGGCTACACCTTC.

The gene calls are TRBV2 and TRBJ2-2, with TRBD1 matching over 7 bases. Germline CDR1 and CDR2: SNHLY and FYNNEI. V shed 6 bases and J 0 bases; nucleotides not matched to a gene: 7. The CDR3 has 16 amino acids. The CDR3 loop is CASSERTGSNTGELFF. CDR3 DNA sequence: TGTGCCAGCAGCGAAAGGACAGGTTCGAACACCGGGGAGCTGTTTTTT.

The chain joins TRBV27 to TRBJ2-3, with D perhaps TRBD1 (5 bases). The V gene lost 4 bases and the J gene lost 0 bases, with 14 bases spanning the gap. CDR3 length equals 16 residues. Germline V lookup: CDR1 MNHEY, CDR2 SMNVEV (reference sequence). As DNA, the CDR3 is TGTGCCAGCAGTTCCGGAGACAGATGGAGCACAGATACGCAGTATTTT. This sequence encodes CASSSGDRWSTDTQYF.

The genes are TRBV2 and TRBJ2-7; TRBD1 agrees at 9 bases. The CDR3 is 13 amino acids. V lost 5 bases to trimming and J lost 6 bases; unmatched junction nucleotides: 5. From germline, CDR1 is SNHLY and CDR2 FYNNEI. The CDR3 protein is CASSPTGGSEQYF. The CDR3 nucleotides are TGTGCCAGCAGTCCTACAGGGGGCAGCGAGCAGTACTTC.

The CDR3 DNA reads TGTGCCAGCAGCAACCCTTCTACAGGGTCCTATGGCTACACCTTC. It is translated as CASSNPSTGSYGYTF. V gene TRBV13 combines with J gene TRBJ1-2; maybe TRBD1 (6 bases). The V gene lost 5 bases and the J gene lost 4 bases, with 17 bases spanning the gap. From germline, CDR1 is PRHDT and CDR2 FYEKMQ (reference sequence). The CDR3 runs 15 residues.